This passage covers 9 T cell receptor beta chains from one sample sequenced in a study of T-cell reconstitution after alpha-beta-depleted transplantation in children. Unique molecular identifiers were incorporated during preparation of the TCRbeta library. Using its own MiXCR run on the PCR reads, TCRdb lists one record per CDR3 protein. The data contain 200,000 to 250,000 distinct CDR3 sequences, about 8.7% of them singletons. This specimen was PBMCs, mostly from graft donor cells, taken 360 days after TCRalphabeta/CD19-depleted stem cell transplant. The receptors originated from a male patient between 2 and 10 years old who had a stem cell transplant for acute myeloid leukemia, so the T cells may come from the graft donor.

The gene calls are TRBV5-1 and TRBJ2-5; D is unresolved. V was cut by 3 bases and J by 2 bases, with 23 bases left in between. The germline CDR1 and CDR2 sequences are SGHRS and YFSETQ. This CDR3 spans 18 amino acids. CDR3 coding DNA: TGCGCCAGCAGCTCCGGGCTAATACTTCGATTGGGTCAAGAGACCCAGTACTTC. Residues: CASSSGLILRLGQETQYF.

This clonotype was counted many times. This chain links TRBV12-3 or TRBV12-4 with TRBJ2-7; 13 positions agree with TRBD2. This CDR3 contains 15 residues. V lost 4 bases to trimming and J lost 5 bases; unmatched junction nucleotides: 5. CDR3 DNA sequence: TGTGCCAGCAGTTGGAGGACTAGCGGGAGCAACGAGCAGTACTTC. This gives the protein CASSWRTSGSNEQYF.

This clonotype has only a few counts. The V and J genes are TRBV5-1 and TRBJ1-6; 9 bases fit TRBD1. The J segment lost 9 bases and the V segment lost 0 bases, leaving 4 bases of the junction unmatched. There are 15 residues in the CDR3. Germline CDR1 is SGHRS and CDR2 is YFSETQ. For the CDR3, the DNA is TGCGCCAGCAGCTTGGAGGACAGGGGTGGTTCACCCCTCCACTTT. Translating it yields CASSLEDRGGSPLHF.

There are a few counts of this clonotype. V gene TRBV20-1 combines with J gene TRBJ1-2, with D unclear. CDR1 and CDR2 from the germline V gene are DFQATT and SNEGSKA (reference sequence). With 1 base removed from V and 1 base from J, the gap between germline ends came to 19 bases. This CDR3 region has 17 residues. Written as DNA, the CDR3 is TGCAGTGCTAGAGGTTTAGGGAGGCCCACCTTTAACTATGGCTACACCTTC. Translating it yields CSARGLGRPTFNYGYTF.

This clonotype has a count of ten or more. This sequence joins TRBV12-3 or TRBV12-4 and TRBJ2-2, with a possible D match to TRBD1 (5 bases). There are 15 residues in the CDR3. The V end lost 2 bases, the J end lost 1 base, and 8 bases lay between the germline ends. This CDR3 is CASSLLGLNTGELFF. DNA for the CDR3: TGTGCCAGCAGTTTATTGGGGCTGAACACCGGGGAGCTGTTTTTT.

This clonotype was counted many times. This chain connects TRBV10-3 to TRBJ2-5, with unresolved D. The CDR3 covers 14 residues. Germline lookup yields CDR1 ENHRY and CDR2 SYGVKD. V lost 3 bases and J 2 bases, leaving 10 bases between the germline ends. The CDR3, as DNA: TGTGCCATCAGTGATGGGGTCCGTCAAGAGACCCAGTACTTC. This encodes CAISDGVRQETQYF.

This clonotype turned up a few times. This sequence joins TRBV3-1 and TRBJ2-1; D gene ambiguous. Germline CDR1 is LGHDT and CDR2 is YNNKEL (reference sequence). There are 11 residues in the CDR3. V lost 5 bases and J 9 bases, leaving 8 bases between the germline ends. The CDR3 DNA is TGTGCCAGCAGCTCAGGCAGTGAGCAGTTCTTC. Its protein is CASSSGSEQFF.

This clonotype came up many times. This sequence joins TRBV20-1 and TRBJ1-2, with 7 bases lining up with TRBD1. V dropped 5 bases and J dropped 4; count of bases not matched to a gene: 7. The CDR3 length is 13 residues. Germline V CDR1 and CDR2: DFQATT, SNEGSKA (reference sequence). The CDR3 nucleotides are TGCAGTGCTTATTGGGACAGTGGCTATGGCTACACCTTC. Translating gives CSAYWDSGYGYTF.

This clonotype has at least ten counts. This chain links TRBV27 with TRBJ1-2; no reliable D call. V lost 10 bases and J lost 2, with 8 bases in between. The germline V gene has CDR1 MNHEY and CDR2 SMNVEV (reference sequence). This CDR3 comprises 11 residues. CDR3 sequence reads: CATMRNYGYTF. CDR3 DNA sequence: TGTGCCACTATGAGGAACTATGGCTACACCTTC.